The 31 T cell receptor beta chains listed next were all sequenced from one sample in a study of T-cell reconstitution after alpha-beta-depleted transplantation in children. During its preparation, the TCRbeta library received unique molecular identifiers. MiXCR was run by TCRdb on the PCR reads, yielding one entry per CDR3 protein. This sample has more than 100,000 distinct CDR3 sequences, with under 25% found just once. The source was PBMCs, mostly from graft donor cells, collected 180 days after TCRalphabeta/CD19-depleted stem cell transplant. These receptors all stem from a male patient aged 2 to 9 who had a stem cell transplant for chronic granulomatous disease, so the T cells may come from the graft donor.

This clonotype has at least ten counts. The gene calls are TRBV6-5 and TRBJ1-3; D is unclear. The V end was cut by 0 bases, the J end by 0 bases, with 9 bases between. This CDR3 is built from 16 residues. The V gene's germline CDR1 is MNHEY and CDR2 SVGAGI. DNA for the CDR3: TGTGCCAGCAGTTACTCTTGGGGATTCTCTGGAAACACCATATATTTT. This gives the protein CASSYSWGFSGNTIYF.

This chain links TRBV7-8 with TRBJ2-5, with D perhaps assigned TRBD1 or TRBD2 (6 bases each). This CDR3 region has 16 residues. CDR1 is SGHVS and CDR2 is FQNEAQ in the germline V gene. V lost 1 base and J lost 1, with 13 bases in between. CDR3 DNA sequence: TGTGCCAGCAGCTTAGGGCCAGGGGACTTCCAAGAGACCCAGTACTTC. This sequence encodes CASSLGPGDFQETQYF.

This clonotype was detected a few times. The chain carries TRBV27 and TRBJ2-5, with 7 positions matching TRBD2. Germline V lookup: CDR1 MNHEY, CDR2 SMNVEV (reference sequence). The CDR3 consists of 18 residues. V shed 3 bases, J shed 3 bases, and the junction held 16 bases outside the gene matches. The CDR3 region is CASSFWGGSFSSKETQYF. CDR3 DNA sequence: TGTGCCAGCAGTTTCTGGGGGGGGAGTTTTTCGTCAAAAGAGACCCAGTACTTC.

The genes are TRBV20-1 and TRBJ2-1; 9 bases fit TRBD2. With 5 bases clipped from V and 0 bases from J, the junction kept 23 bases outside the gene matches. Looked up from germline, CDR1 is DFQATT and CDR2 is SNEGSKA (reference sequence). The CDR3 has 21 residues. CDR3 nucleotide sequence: TGCAGTGCTGACGCCCCTTGGGGGGCTAGCGGGATTCGCGGCTCCTACAATGAGCAGTTCTTC. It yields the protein CSADAPWGASGIRGSYNEQFF.

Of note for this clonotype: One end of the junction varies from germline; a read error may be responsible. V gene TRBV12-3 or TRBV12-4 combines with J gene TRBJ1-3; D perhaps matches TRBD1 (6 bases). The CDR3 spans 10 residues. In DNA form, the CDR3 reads TGTGCCAGCACCCAGGACAGACCTGCTTTT. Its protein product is CASTQDRPAF.

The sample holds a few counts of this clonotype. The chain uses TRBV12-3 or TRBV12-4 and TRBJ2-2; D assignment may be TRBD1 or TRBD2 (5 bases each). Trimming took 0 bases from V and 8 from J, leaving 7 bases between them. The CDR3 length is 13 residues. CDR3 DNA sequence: TGTGCCAGCAGTTTAGCGGGGGAAGGGGAGCTGTTTTTT. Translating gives CASSLAGEGELFF.

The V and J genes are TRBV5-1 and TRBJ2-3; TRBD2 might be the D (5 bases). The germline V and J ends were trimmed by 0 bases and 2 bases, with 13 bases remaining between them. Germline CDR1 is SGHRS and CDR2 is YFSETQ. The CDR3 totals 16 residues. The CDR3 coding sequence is TGCGCCAGCAGCTTGGAACTAGTAAAGACCACAGATACGCAGTATTTT. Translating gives CASSLELVKTTDTQYF.

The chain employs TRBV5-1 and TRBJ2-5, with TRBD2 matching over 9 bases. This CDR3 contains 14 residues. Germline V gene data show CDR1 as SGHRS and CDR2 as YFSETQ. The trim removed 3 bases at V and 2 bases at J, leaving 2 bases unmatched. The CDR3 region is CASSWLAGQETQYF. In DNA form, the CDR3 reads TGCGCCAGCAGCTGGCTAGCGGGACAAGAGACCCAGTACTTC.

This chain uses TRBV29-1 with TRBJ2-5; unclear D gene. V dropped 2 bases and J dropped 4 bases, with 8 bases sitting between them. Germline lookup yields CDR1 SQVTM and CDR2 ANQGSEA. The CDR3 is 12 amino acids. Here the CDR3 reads CSVELDRETQYF. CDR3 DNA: TGCAGCGTTGAACTAGATCGAGAGACCCAGTACTTC.

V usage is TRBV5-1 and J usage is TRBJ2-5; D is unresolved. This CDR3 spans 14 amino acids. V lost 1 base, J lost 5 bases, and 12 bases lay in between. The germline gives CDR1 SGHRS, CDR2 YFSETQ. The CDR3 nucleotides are TGCGCCAGCAGCTTGAGGTCAGAGGTGGAGACCCAGTACTTC. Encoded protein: CASSLRSEVETQYF.

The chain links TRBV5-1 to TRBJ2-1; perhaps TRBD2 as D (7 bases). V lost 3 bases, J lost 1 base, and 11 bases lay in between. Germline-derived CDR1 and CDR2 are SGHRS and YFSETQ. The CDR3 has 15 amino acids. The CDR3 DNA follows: TGCGCCAGCAGCTACCGGGGGGCTTCCTACAATGAGCAGTTCTTC. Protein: CASSYRGASYNEQFF.

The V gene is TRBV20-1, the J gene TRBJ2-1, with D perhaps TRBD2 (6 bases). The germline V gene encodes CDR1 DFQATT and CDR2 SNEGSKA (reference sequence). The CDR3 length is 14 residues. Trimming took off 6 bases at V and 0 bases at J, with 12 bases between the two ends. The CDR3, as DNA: TGCAGTGCCGCTGCGGGGAGCTCCTACAATGAGCAGTTCTTC. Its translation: CSAAAGSSYNEQFF.

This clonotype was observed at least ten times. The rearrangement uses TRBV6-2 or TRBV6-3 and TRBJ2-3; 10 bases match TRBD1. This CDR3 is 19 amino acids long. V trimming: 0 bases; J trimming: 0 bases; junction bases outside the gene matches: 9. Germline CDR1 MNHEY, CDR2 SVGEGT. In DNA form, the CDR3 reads TGTGCCAGCAGTTACTCGAGTGGGACAGGGGAGGTTAGCACAGATACGCAGTATTTT. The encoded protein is CASSYSSGTGEVSTDTQYF.

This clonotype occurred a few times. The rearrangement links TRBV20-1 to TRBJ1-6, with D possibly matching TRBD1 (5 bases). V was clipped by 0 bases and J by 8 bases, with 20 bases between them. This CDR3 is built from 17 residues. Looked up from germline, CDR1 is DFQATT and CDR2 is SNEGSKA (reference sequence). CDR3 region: CSARDRLEGSRHSPLHF. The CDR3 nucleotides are TGCAGTGCTAGAGATCGGCTCGAGGGGAGCCGCCATTCACCCCTCCACTTT.

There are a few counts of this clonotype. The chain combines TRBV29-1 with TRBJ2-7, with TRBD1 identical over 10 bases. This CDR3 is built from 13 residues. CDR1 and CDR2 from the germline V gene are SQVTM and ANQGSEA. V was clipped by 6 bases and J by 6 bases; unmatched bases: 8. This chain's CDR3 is CSVSGQGIREQYF. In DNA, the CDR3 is TGCAGCGTCTCGGGACAGGGGATACGCGAGCAGTACTTC.

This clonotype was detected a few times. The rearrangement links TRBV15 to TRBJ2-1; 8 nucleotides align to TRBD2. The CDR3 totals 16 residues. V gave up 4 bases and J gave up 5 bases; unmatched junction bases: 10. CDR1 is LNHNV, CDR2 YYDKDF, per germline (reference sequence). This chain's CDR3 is CATSTGLEDLHNEQFF. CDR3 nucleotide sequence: TGTGCCACCAGCACGGGACTAGAGGATCTTCACAATGAGCAGTTCTTC.

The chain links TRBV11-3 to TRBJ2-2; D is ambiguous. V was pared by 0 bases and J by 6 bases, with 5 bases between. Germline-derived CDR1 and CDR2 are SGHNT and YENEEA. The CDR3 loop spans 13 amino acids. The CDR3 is CASSLDFSGELFF. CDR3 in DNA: TGTGCCAGCAGCTTAGACTTTTCCGGGGAGCTGTTTTTT.

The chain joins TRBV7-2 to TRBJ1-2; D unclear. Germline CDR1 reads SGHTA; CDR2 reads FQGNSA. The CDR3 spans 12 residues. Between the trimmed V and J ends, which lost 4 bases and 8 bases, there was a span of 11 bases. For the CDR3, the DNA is TGTGCCAGCAGCTCAACAGACCGGGGCTACACCTTC. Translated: CASSSTDRGYTF.

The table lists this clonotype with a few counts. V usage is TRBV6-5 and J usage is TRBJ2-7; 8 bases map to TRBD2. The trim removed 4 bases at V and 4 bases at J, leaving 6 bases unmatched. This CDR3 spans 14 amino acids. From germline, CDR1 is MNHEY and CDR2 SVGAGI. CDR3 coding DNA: TGTGCCAGCAGTTCACCGGGACTAGTTTACGAGCAGTACTTC. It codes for CASSSPGLVYEQYF.

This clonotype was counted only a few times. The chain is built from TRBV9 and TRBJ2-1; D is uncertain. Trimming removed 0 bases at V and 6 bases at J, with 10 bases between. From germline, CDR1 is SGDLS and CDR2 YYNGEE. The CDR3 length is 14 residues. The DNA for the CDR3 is TGTGCCAGCAGCGTAGCTCCGTTGGGCAATGAGCAGTTCTTC. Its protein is CASSVAPLGNEQFF.

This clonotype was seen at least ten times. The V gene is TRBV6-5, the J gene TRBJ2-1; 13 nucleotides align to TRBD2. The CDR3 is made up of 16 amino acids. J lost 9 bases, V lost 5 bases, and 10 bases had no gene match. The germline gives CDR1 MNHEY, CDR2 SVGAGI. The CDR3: CASSNPLAGGPGEQFF. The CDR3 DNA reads TGTGCCAGCAGTAATCCACTAGCGGGAGGGCCTGGTGAGCAGTTCTTC.

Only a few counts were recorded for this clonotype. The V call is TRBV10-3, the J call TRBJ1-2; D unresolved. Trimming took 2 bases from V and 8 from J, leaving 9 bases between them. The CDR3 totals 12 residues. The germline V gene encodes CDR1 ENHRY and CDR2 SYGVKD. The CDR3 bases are TGTGCCATCAGTGAGACCGCCTTCGGCTACACCTTC. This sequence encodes CAISETAFGYTF.

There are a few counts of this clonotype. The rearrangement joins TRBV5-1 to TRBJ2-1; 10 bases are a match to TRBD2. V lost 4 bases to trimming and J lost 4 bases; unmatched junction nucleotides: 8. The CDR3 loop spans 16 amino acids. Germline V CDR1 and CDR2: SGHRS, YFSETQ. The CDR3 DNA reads TGCGCCAGCAGCACATCGGGACTAGCGAGATACAATGAGCAGTTCTTC. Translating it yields CASSTSGLARYNEQFF.

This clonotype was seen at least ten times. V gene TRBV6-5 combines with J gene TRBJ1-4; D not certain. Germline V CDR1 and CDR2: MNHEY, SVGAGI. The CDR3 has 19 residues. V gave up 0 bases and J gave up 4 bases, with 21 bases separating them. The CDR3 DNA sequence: TGTGCCAGCAGTTACTCTGGCCAGCTGTCTCGCCCCTATAATGAAAAACTGTTTTTT. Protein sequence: CASSYSGQLSRPYNEKLFF.

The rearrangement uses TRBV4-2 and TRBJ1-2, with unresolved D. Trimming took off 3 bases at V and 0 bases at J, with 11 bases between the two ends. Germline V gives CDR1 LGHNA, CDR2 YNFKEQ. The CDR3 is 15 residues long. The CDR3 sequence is CASSQSTIANYGYTF. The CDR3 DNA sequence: TGTGCCAGCAGCCAGTCAACTATAGCTAACTATGGCTACACCTTC.

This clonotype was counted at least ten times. The CDR3 coding sequence is TGTGCCAGCAGCTTACAGGGACTAGCGGGATTATATACGCAGTATTTT. Translated: CASSLQGLAGLYTQYF. The rearrangement uses TRBV7-2 and TRBJ2-3; 13 bases align to TRBD2. The CDR3 covers 16 residues. J was trimmed by 7 bases and V by 2 bases; bases with no gene match: 6. Germline lookup yields CDR1 SGHTA and CDR2 FQGNSA. Full variable domain (outside the CDR3, taken from reference TRBV7-2 and TRBJ2-3): GAGVSQSPSNKVTEKGKDVELRCDPISGHTALYWYRQSLGQGLEFLIYFQGNSAPDKSGLPSDRFSAERTGGSVSTLTIQRTQQEDSAVYLCASSLQGLAGLYTQYFGPGTRLTVL.

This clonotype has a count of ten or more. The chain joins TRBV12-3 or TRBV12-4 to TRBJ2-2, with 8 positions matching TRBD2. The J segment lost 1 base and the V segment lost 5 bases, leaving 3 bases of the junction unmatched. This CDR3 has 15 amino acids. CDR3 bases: TGTGCCAGCAGTCGACTAGCGAGGAACACCGGGGAGCTGTTTTTT. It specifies CASSRLARNTGELFF.

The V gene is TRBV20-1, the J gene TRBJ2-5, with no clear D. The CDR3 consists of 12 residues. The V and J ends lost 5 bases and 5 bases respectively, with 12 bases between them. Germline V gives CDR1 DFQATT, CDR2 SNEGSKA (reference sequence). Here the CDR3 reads CSASDPVETQYF. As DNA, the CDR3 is TGCAGTGCTTCGGACCCAGTGGAGACCCAGTACTTC.

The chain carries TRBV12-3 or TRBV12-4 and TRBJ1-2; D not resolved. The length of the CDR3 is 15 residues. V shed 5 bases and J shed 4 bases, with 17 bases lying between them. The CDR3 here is CASSLRHLPFYGYTF. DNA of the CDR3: TGTGCCAGCAGTCTGCGTCACTTGCCCTTCTATGGCTACACCTTC.

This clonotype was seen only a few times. The CDR3 DNA follows: TGTGCCAGCAGCCCATCGACAGGTCCCACTGGGGCCAACGTCCTGACTTTC. The encoded protein is CASSPSTGPTGANVLTF. The rearrangement links TRBV13 to TRBJ2-6; D might be TRBD1 (6 bases). Germline CDR1 reads PRHDT; CDR2 reads FYEKMQ (reference sequence). This CDR3 spans 17 amino acids. V lost 5 bases and J 2 bases, leaving 16 bases between the germline ends.

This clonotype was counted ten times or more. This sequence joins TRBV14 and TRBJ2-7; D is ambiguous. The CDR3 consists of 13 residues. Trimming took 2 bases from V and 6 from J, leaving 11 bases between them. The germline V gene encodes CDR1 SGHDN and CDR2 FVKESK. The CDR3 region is CASSQIRTAEQYF. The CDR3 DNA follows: TGTGCCAGCAGCCAAATTAGAACCGCCGAGCAGTACTTC.